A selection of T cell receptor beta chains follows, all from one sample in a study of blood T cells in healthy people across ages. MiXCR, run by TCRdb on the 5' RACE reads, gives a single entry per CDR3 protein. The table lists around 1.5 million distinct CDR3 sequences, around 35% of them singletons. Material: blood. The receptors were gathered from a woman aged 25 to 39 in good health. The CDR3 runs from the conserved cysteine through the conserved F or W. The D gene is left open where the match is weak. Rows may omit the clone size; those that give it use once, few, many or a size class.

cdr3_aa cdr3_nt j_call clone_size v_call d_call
CASSQATGGAARETQYF TGTGCCAGCAGCCAAGCCACCGGGGGGGCGGCCCGAGAGACCCAGTACTTC TRBJ2-5 - TRBV4-2 TRBD2
CASSLEGTGYNEQFF TGTGCCAGCAGCTTAGAAGGGACAGGCTACAATGAGCAGTTCTTC TRBJ2-1 few TRBV11-2 TRBD1
CASSADSRANYGYTF TGTGCCAGCAGTGCAGACAGCAGGGCCAACTATGGCTACACCTTT TRBJ1-2 few TRBV2 -
CASSQGVGTPAKNIQYF TGTGCCAGCAGCCAAGGAGTTGGGACTCCAGCCAAAAACATTCAGTACTTC TRBJ2-4 - TRBV4-2 -
CASSAGTSDYYEQYF TGTGCCAGCAGCGCCGGGACTAGCGATTACTACGAGCAGTACTTC TRBJ2-7 few TRBV9 TRBD2
CASSQASQLTNEKLFF TGTGCCAGCAGCCAAGCATCACAATTAACTAATGAAAAACTGTTTTTT TRBJ1-4 few TRBV4-2 -
CASTSQRGASYGYTF TGTGCCAGCACCTCACAGCGGGGGGCTAGCTATGGCTACACCTTC TRBJ1-2 - TRBV27 -
CSARDMDMGQETQYF TGCAGTGCTAGAGATATGGACATGGGCCAAGAGACCCAGTACTTC TRBJ2-5 - TRBV20-1 -
CASSRTGAQETQYF TGTGCCAGCAGTCGGACAGGAGCACAAGAGACCCAGTACTTC TRBJ2-5 many TRBV6-5 TRBD1
CASSLTSAEAFF TGTGCCAGCAGTCTAACGTCGGCTGAAGCTTTCTTT TRBJ1-1 - TRBV6-1 -
CASTPGTSGSGELFF TGTGCCAGCACCCCGGGCACCAGCGGCTCCGGGGAGCTGTTTTTT TRBJ2-2 few TRBV27 -
CSALGKGPEAFF TGCAGTGCCCTGGGCAAGGGCCCTGAAGCTTTCTTT TRBJ1-1 few TRBV20-1 -
CSARGQGRTYNSPLHF TGCAGTGCTAGAGGGCAGGGCAGGACCTATAATTCACCCCTCCACTTT TRBJ1-6 few TRBV20-1 -
CSVGRGTNTGELFF TGCAGCGTGGGGCGGGGTACGAACACCGGGGAGCTGTTTTTT TRBJ2-2 - TRBV29-1 -
CASSAGISWSTDTQYF TGTGCCAGCAGTGCGGGGATTAGCTGGAGCACAGATACGCAGTATTTT TRBJ2-3 - TRBV6-1 -
CASSGFRTLQETQYF TGTGCCAGCAGTGGTTTTCGGACGCTTCAGGAGACCCAGTACTTC TRBJ2-5 - TRBV6-1 -
CSVRQVNLGQYF TGCAGTGTTAGACAGGTGAATTTGGGGCAGTACTTC TRBJ2-7 few TRBV20-1 -
CASSIWDTEAFF TGTGCCAGCTCCATCTGGGACACTGAAGCTTTCTTT TRBJ1-1 few TRBV25-1 -
CASSYGTGREDTQYF TGCGCCAGCAGCTATGGGACAGGGCGGGAGGATACGCAGTATTTT TRBJ2-3 once TRBV7-6 TRBD1
CASSDFSPGELFF TGCGCCAGCAGTGATTTCAGCCCCGGGGAGCTGTTTTTT TRBJ2-2 - TRBV6-1 -
CARPNSRARGTEAFF TGTGCCAGACCTAACTCCCGGGCCCGGGGGACTGAAGCTTTCTTT TRBJ1-1 - TRBV7-4 -
CASSHSPGTNPYEQYF TGCGCCAGCAGCCATTCCCCGGGAACAAATCCCTACGAGCAGTACTTC TRBJ2-7 few TRBV4-1 -
CASRKRGVPTDTQYF TGTGCCAGCAGGAAGCGGGGGGTACCCACAGATACGCAGTATTTT TRBJ2-3 many TRBV7-2 TRBD2
CASSVAEAGELFF TGTGCCAGCAGCGTAGCTGAAGCCGGGGAGCTGTTTTTT TRBJ2-2 - TRBV9 -
CASSPISANYGYTF TGTGCCAGCAGTCCAATTTCAGCTAACTATGGCTACACCTTC TRBJ1-2 - TRBV7-9 -
CASSQDDRFFATNEKLFF TGTGCCAGCAGCCAAGACGACAGATTCTTTGCAACTAATGAAAAACTGTTTTTT TRBJ1-4 - TRBV4-2 -
CAISGGGGTYNEQYF TGTGCCATCAGTGGGGGCGGGGGAACCTACAATGAGCAGTACTTC TRBJ2-7 - TRBV10-3 TRBD2
CSARDYDRGYEQYF TGCAGTGCTAGAGATTATGACAGGGGCTACGAGCAGTACTTC TRBJ2-7 - TRBV20-1 TRBD1
CASRHRTEYNEQFF TGTGCCAGCAGACACAGGACAGAGTACAATGAGCAGTTCTTC TRBJ2-1 few TRBV2 -
CASSFLRTDSYGYTF TGTGCCAGCAGTTTTCTCCGGACAGACTCCTATGGCTACACCTTC TRBJ1-2 - TRBV27 -
CASSPLMGTQYF TGTGCCAGCAGCCCCCTGATGGGGACCCAGTACTTC TRBJ2-5 - TRBV9 -
CASSYYSTPYEQYF TGTGCCAGCAGTTACTACAGCACTCCCTACGAGCAGTACTTC TRBJ2-7 few TRBV6-6 -
CSASYGLAGGPGSDTQYF TGCAGTGCTAGTTATGGGCTAGCGGGGGGGCCAGGATCAGATACGCAGTATTTT TRBJ2-3 few TRBV20-1 TRBD2
CSALRTSGSIGEQYF TGCAGTGCCCTGCGGACTAGCGGGAGTATAGGCGAGCAGTACTTC TRBJ2-7 many TRBV20-1 TRBD2